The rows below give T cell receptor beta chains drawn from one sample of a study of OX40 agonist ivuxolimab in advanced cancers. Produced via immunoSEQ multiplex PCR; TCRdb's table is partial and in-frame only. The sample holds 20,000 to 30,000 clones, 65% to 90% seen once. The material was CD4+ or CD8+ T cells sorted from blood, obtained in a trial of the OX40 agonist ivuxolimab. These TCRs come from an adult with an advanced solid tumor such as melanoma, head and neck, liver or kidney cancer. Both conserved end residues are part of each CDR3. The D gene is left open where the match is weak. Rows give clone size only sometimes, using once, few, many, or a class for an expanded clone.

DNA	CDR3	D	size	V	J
TGTGCCAGCAGCTTAGCGATAAGGTCCTACGAGCAGTACTTC	CASSLAIRSYEQYF	NA	NA	TRBV7-9	TRBJ2-7
TGTGCCAGCTTCGGAGAGGGGACCGGGGAGCTGTTTTTT	CASFGEGTGELFF	NA	NA	TRBV2	TRBJ2-2
TGTGCCAGCAGCGTAGCTGGAGACACAGATACGCAGTATTTT	CASSVAGDTDTQYF	NA	NA	TRBV9	TRBJ2-3
TGCGCCAGCAGCCCCACACTCCTCGGGGGCTACGAGCAGTACTTC	CASSPTLLGGYEQYF	NA	NA	TRBV4-3	TRBJ2-7
TGTGCCAGCAGTTTAAATACAGGGAGGGCCAATCAGCCCCAGCATTTT	CASSLNTGRANQPQHF	NA	NA	TRBV28	TRBJ1-5
TGCGCCAGCAGCCGTGGACCGCCCTACGAGCAGTACTTC	CASSRGPPYEQYF	NA	NA	TRBV4-1	TRBJ2-7
TGTGCCAGCAGCTTATTAAAGGGGGGAGCCCAGCATTTT	CASSLLKGGAQHF	NA	NA	TRBV7-6	TRBJ1-5
TGTGCCAGCAGCTTAGATCCCCTCGGGCAGGGTCCTGGCACTGAAGCTTTCTTT	CASSLDPLGQGPGTEAFF	NA	NA	TRBV7-6	TRBJ1-1
TGTGCCAGCAGTGAAAAGCGAAGCGGCAGCACAGATACGCAGTATTTT	CASSEKRSGSTDTQYF	NA	NA	TRBV6-1	TRBJ2-3
TGTGCCATCAGTGACCGGGCCGGGGAGCTGTTTTTT	CAISDRAGELFF	NA	NA	TRBV10-3	TRBJ2-2
TGTGCCAGCAGCGACCGGACGGGGACCTACGAGCAGTACTTC	CASSDRTGTYEQYF	NA	once	TRBV7-2	TRBJ2-7
TGTGCCAGCAGCCTACAGGGCACTGAAGCTTTCTTT	CASSLQGTEAFF	NA	NA	TRBV16	TRBJ1-1
TGTGTTTCTGGGCTAGCGGGGACCGGGGAGCTGTTTTTT	CVSGLAGTGELFF	TRBD2	NA	TRBV27	TRBJ2-2
TGTGCCAGCAGCAAAGGGGCGACAGGGCAGTCTACGCAGTATTTT	CASSKGATGQSTQYF	NA	NA	TRBV21-1	TRBJ2-3
TGTGCCAGCAGCTTAGAGTTAGGGGGGGTTAGAACGCAGTATTTT	CASSLELGGVRTQYF	NA	NA	TRBV11-2	TRBJ2-3
TGTGCCTCGGGGCCGGGGCCACAATCGTATAGCAATCAGCCCCAGCATTTT	CASGPGPQSYSNQPQHF	NA	NA	TRBV19	TRBJ1-5
TGTGCCAGCCGGGAGGGGAAAGGCTACACCTTC	CASREGKGYTF	NA	NA	TRBV9	TRBJ1-2
TGTGCCAGCAGTTACTCAGTCAGTCAGCCCCAGCATTTT	CASSYSVSQPQHF	NA	NA	TRBV6-5	TRBJ1-5
TGTGCCAGCAGCTTAAGGACTAGCGGGAGTAACGACGAGCAGTACTTC	CASSLRTSGSNDEQYF	TRBD2	NA	TRBV5-5	TRBJ2-7
TGTGCCAGCAGCTTGGGCTGGACATCTGAAGCTTTCTTT	CASSLGWTSEAFF	NA	NA	TRBV5-6	TRBJ1-1
TGTGCCAGCACCCCCCCCCAGGCCAACGTCCTGACTTTC	CASTPPQANVLTF	NA	NA	TRBV7-9	TRBJ2-6
TGTGCCAGCAGCAAAACCTGGGGGAACACTGAAGCTTTCTTT	CASSKTWGNTEAFF	NA	NA	TRBV9	TRBJ1-1
TGTGCCAGCAGCTTAGGAGGTGGGGAACCCAAAAACATTCAGTACTTC	CASSLGGGEPKNIQYF	NA	few	TRBV7-6	TRBJ2-4
TGTGCCAGCAGCGGACAGGAGCAGTTCTTC	CASSGQEQFF	NA	NA	TRBV2	TRBJ2-1
TGTGCCAGCAGAACGCACCGCTCTTCTGGAAACACCATATATTTT	CASRTHRSSGNTIYF	NA	NA	TRBV11-2	TRBJ1-3
TGTGCCAGCAGCCCAATCCGGGACTCAATGAACATTCAGTACTTC	CASSPIRDSMNIQYF	NA	NA	TRBV7-9	TRBJ2-4
TGTGCCAGCAGTTACCAGGGGCCTAGCTCCTACGAGCAGTACTTC	CASSYQGPSSYEQYF	NA	NA	TRBV6-5	TRBJ2-7
TGTGCCAGCAGCCTACATACGACAAGGCCCACAGATACGCAGTATTTT	CASSLHTTRPTDTQYF	NA	NA	TRBV14	TRBJ2-3
TGTGCCAGTAGCCCCTACGGGCGGAATAATTCACCCCTCCACTTT	CASSPYGRNNSPLHF	NA	NA	TRBV19	TRBJ1-6
TGTGCCAGCAGGGAATATGGCTACACCTTC	CASREYGYTF	NA	medium-sized	TRBV2	TRBJ1-2
TGTGCCAGCAGTCGGGGGGTGTCGGGCGTAACCTACAATGAGCAGTTCTTC	CASSRGVSGVTYNEQFF	TRBD2	NA	TRBV27	TRBJ2-1
TGTGCCAGTAGTATCGTTCCAGGCCAATCACCCCTCCACTTT	CASSIVPGQSPLHF	NA	NA	TRBV19	TRBJ1-6
TGTGCCAGCAGCCAAGGGGAGGGGCCTTACAATGAGCAGTTCTTC	CASSQGEGPYNEQFF	TRBD2	NA	TRBV4-2	TRBJ2-1
TGTGCCAGCAGCCCCCCGTACAGGGAAGTCGGGGAGACCCAGTACTTC	CASSPPYREVGETQYF	NA	NA	TRBV28	TRBJ2-5
TGTGCCAGCTCACCTACAGGGGGGACAACTATTGAAGCTTTCTTT	CASSPTGGTTIEAFF	TRBD1	NA	TRBV18	TRBJ1-1
TGTGCCAGCAGTTTCCCCGGACTGAGAGCTGATGGCTACACCTTC	CASSFPGLRADGYTF	NA	NA	TRBV28	TRBJ1-2
TGTGCCAGCAGCGGTACAGGGGTGAACACTGAAGCTTTCTTT	CASSGTGVNTEAFF	TRBD1	NA	TRBV9	TRBJ1-1
TGTGCCAGCAGCACGGGACAGAGGAGGGCGAATTCACCCCTCCACTTT	CASSTGQRRANSPLHF	TRBD1	NA	TRBV13	TRBJ1-6
TGTGCCAGCAGCCAAGATCCGGGGGGGGTATCTGGCTACACCTTC	CASSQDPGGVSGYTF	NA	NA	TRBV14	TRBJ1-2
TGTGCCAGCAGCTTGTACTCCGTGCTGGGTAATGAAAAACTGTTTTTT	CASSLYSVLGNEKLFF	NA	NA	TRBV5-5	TRBJ1-4
TGTGCCAGCAGCGTAGAGGGTGGGGATAATGAAAAACTGTTTTTT	CASSVEGGDNEKLFF	NA	NA	TRBV9	TRBJ1-4
TGCAGCGTTGAATACTTTCAACAGGGTGCTGGGGCCAACGTCCTGACTTTC	CSVEYFQQGAGANVLTF	NA	once	TRBV29-1	TRBJ2-6
TGTGCCAGCAGCTCCTACCTGAACACTGAAGCTTTCTTT	CASSSYLNTEAFF	NA	NA	TRBV7-9	TRBJ1-1
TGTGCCTGGAAGGACGGACCCACTGAAGCTTTCTTT	CAWKDGPTEAFF	NA	NA	TRBV30	TRBJ1-1
TGTGCCAGCAGCCAATCGGGCCTGGATGGCTACACCTTC	CASSQSGLDGYTF	NA	NA	TRBV16	TRBJ1-2
TGTGCCAGCAGCCACCTCCGGGACAACAACTATGGCTACACCTTC	CASSHLRDNNYGYTF	NA	NA	TRBV4-2	TRBJ1-2
TGTGCCAGCAGCGTTAGTGGAGCGGGGGCCTACGAGCAGTACTTC	CASSVSGAGAYEQYF	TRBD2	NA	TRBV9	TRBJ2-7
TGTGCCAGCAGCGTAGTAGGGACTGAAGCTTTCTTT	CASSVVGTEAFF	NA	once	TRBV9	TRBJ1-1
TGTGCCAGCAGTTATACGGGTACCGGGGAGCTGTTTTTT	CASSYTGTGELFF	NA	NA	TRBV6-5	TRBJ2-2
TGTGCCAGCAGGACTTATTATGGCTACACCTTC	CASRTYYGYTF	NA	NA	TRBV27	TRBJ1-2
TGTGCCAGCAGGCCGAGCTTAGGGGCTGGAAACACCATATATTTT	CASRPSLGAGNTIYF	NA	once	TRBV5-5	TRBJ1-3
TGTGCCAGCAGCTTAGATTCCCCCGCGACAGGGCTTGACAATGAGCAGTTCTTC	CASSLDSPATGLDNEQFF	TRBD1	NA	TRBV7-6	TRBJ2-1
TGCGCCAGCAGCCAAGAGGAAAGTACCAGAGGCTACGAGCAGTACTTC	CASSQEESTRGYEQYF	NA	NA	TRBV4-3	TRBJ2-7
TGTGCCATCAGTGACCATAGTCAGAGGACCCTAACTAGTGGCTACACCTTC	CAISDHSQRTLTSGYTF	NA	NA	TRBV10-3	TRBJ1-2
TGCGCCAGCAGTGAAGTCAGGTTTAATGAAAAACTGTTTTTT	CASSEVRFNEKLFF	NA	NA	TRBV10-2	TRBJ1-4
TGTGCCAGCAGCTACCCGGGACAGGGTGTGTCCCTCCACTTT	CASSYPGQGVSLHF	TRBD1	few	TRBV5-4	TRBJ1-6
TGTGCCAGCACGGATGGAGACATCTCTCTGGGGGAGACCCAGTACTTC	CASTDGDISLGETQYF	NA	NA	TRBV11-2	TRBJ2-5
TGTGCCAGCAGCTTACGATACGAGCAGTACTTC	CASSLRYEQYF	NA	NA	TRBV7-9	TRBJ2-7
TGTGCCAGCAGAGAAGACAGGAAGGGACTCGAGCAGTGCTTC	CASREDRKGLEQCF	NA	NA	TRBV6-5	TRBJ2-7